Below are 28 T cell receptor beta chains sequenced from a single sample in a study of OX40 agonist ivuxolimab in advanced cancers. Assay: immunoSEQ multiplex PCR; the TCRdb copy retains only in-frame clones and omits some. This table has nearly 60,000 clones, 75% to 90% appearing once. The source material was CD4+ or CD8+ T cells sorted from blood, sampled in a trial of the OX40 agonist ivuxolimab. Receptors originate from an adult with an advanced solid tumor such as melanoma, head and neck, liver or kidney cancer.

V is TRBV7-8 and J is TRBJ1-5, with TRBD1 as a possible D gene (6 bases). From germline, CDR1 is SGHVS and CDR2 FQNEAQ. V lost 5 bases, J lost 1 base, and 21 bases lay in between. The CDR3 is made up of 18 amino acids. This CDR3 is CASSPRPPGQGSNQPQHF. CDR3 in DNA: TGTGCCAGCAGCCCACGCCCCCCTGGGCAGGGGAGCAATCAGCCCCAGCATTTT.

J is TRBJ2-4 and V is TRBV30, with 7 bases matching TRBD2. This CDR3 is built from 13 residues. The germline gives CDR1 GTSNPN, CDR2 SVGIG (reference sequence). The V and J ends lost 8 bases and 0 bases, in that order; junction bases with no gene match: 4. This CDR3 is CAAGVLAKNIQYF. CDR3 coding DNA: TGTGCCGCGGGGGTGCTAGCCAAAAACATTCAGTACTTC.

The gene calls are TRBV7-9 and TRBJ2-3, with 14 bases fitting TRBD2. Looked up from germline, CDR1 is SEHNR and CDR2 is FQNEAQ (reference sequence). CDR3 length: 16 residues. V lost 5 bases and J lost 2; bases outside the gene matches: 3. CDR3 nucleotide sequence: TGTGCCAGCAGCATGGGACTAGCGGGGGTCACAGATACGCAGTATTTT. Translated: CASSMGLAGVTDTQYF. The full variable domain, completed using reference TRBV7-9 and TRBJ2-3, is DTGVSQNPRHKITKRGQNVTFRCDPISEHNRLYWYRQTLGQGPEFLTYFQNEAQLEKSRLLSDRFSAERPKGSFSTLEIQRTEQGDSAMYLCASSMGLAGVTDTQYFGPGTRLTVL.

The rearrangement joins TRBV15 to TRBJ1-5; 11 bases are shared with TRBD1. This CDR3 comprises 16 residues. J was trimmed by 7 bases and V by 1 base; bases with no gene match: 6. CDR1 and CDR2 from the germline V gene are LNHNV and YYDKDF (reference sequence). The CDR3 here is CATSRGRTGGTQPQHF. As DNA, the CDR3 is TGTGCCACCAGCAGAGGCAGGACAGGGGGCACCCAGCCCCAGCATTTT.

The chain couples TRBV19 to TRBJ1-5; D unclear. Germline assignment: CDR1 LNHDA and CDR2 SQIVND (reference sequence). The CDR3 runs 17 residues. V dropped 3 bases and J dropped 3 bases, with 18 bases sitting between them. The CDR3 DNA is TGTGCCAGTAGTATTTTCAGAGGAGGGAAGGTCAATCAGCCCCAGCATTTT. Its translation is CASSIFRGGKVNQPQHF.

The chain uses TRBV5-4 and TRBJ2-7, with 10 bases that match TRBD1. CDR3 size: 13 residues. The germline V gene has CDR1 SGHNT and CDR2 YYREEE (reference sequence). After removal of 4 bases from V and 5 bases from J, the junction contained 3 bases not matched to a gene. The CDR3 region is CASSGDRGHEQYF. The CDR3 coding sequence is TGTGCCAGCAGCGGCGACAGGGGGCACGAGCAGTACTTC.

This chain connects TRBV6-5 to TRBJ2-3; D gene uncertain. Germline lookup yields CDR1 MNHEY and CDR2 SVGAGI. V lost 2 bases and J 6 bases, leaving 15 bases between the germline ends. CDR3 length equals 15 residues. Here the CDR3 reads CASSYTRSIGDTQYF. CDR3 coding DNA: TGTGCCAGCAGTTACACGCGCTCCATTGGCGATACGCAGTATTTT.

In this sample, this clone turned up a few times. The chain joins TRBV6-5 to TRBJ2-3; D uncertain. The germline CDR1 and CDR2 sequences are MNHEY and SVGAGI. V was shortened by 0 bases and J by 5 bases, with 9 bases between the two germline ends. The CDR3 is made up of 14 amino acids. The CDR3 region is CASSYSSLEDTQYF. The CDR3 DNA follows: TGTGCCAGCAGTTACTCTTCTTTGGAAGATACGCAGTATTTT.

Worth noting for this clone: The same CDR3 can be traced to other DNA sequences in this sample. J is TRBJ2-3 and V is TRBV6-5, with a tentative D call TRBD2 (7 bases). Between the trimmed V and J ends, which lost 7 bases and 6 bases, there was a span of 14 bases. This CDR3 region has 13 residues. The germline CDR1 and CDR2 sequences are MNHEY and SVGAGI. The CDR3 DNA reads TGTGCCAGCAACCCCGGGGGGCGGGATACGCAGTATTTT. Amino acid sequence: CASNPGGRDTQYF.

V gene TRBV14 combines with J gene TRBJ2-3; possible D gene TRBD2, 6 bases. The CDR3 consists of 12 residues. Germline V gives CDR1 SGHDN, CDR2 FVKESK. The germline V and J ends were trimmed by 4 bases and 6 bases, with 8 bases remaining between them. The CDR3 DNA follows: TGTGCCAGCAGCCCGGGACTCGATACGCAGTATTTT. It specifies CASSPGLDTQYF.

This chain links TRBV5-1 with TRBJ1-6; unclear D gene. The CDR3 covers 14 residues. Trimming left V 0 bases short and J 9 bases short, with 10 bases between. Looked up from germline, CDR1 is SGHRS and CDR2 is YFSETQ. CDR3 sequence: CASSLVGAGSPLHF. The CDR3 DNA follows: TGCGCCAGCAGCTTGGTGGGCGCGGGTTCACCCCTCCACTTT.

V is TRBV2 and J is TRBJ1-2; D call uncertain. This CDR3 contains 13 residues. Germline V CDR1 and CDR2: SNHLY, FYNNEI. V shed 4 bases and J shed 5 bases, with 11 bases lying between them. The CDR3 spells CASSGHARYGYTF. The CDR3 nucleotides read TGTGCCAGCAGTGGACACGCTCGGTATGGCTACACCTTC.

This clone turned up a few times. The chain employs TRBV19 and TRBJ1-2, with TRBD1 matching over 8 bases. V shed 6 bases and J 2 bases; nucleotides not matched to a gene: 5. Germline CDR1 LNHDA, CDR2 SQIVND (reference sequence). The CDR3 runs 14 residues. The CDR3 DNA sequence: TGTGCCAGTAGCCCGACAGGGGCGAACTATGGCTACACCTTC. It codes for CASSPTGANYGYTF.

The chain combines TRBV11-2 with TRBJ1-4; no definite D call. Trimming removed 5 bases at V and 3 bases at J, with 10 bases between. The germline CDR1 and CDR2 sequences are SGHAT and FQNNGV. The CDR3 runs 14 residues. The CDR3 reads CASSPRGPNEKLFF. In DNA, the CDR3 is TGTGCCAGCAGCCCACGAGGGCCTAATGAAAAACTGTTTTTT.

The chain couples TRBV2 to TRBJ1-6; D not certain. Trimming left V 7 bases short and J 7 bases short, with 14 bases between. The CDR3 has 14 residues. Per the germline V gene, CDR1 is SNHLY and CDR2 is FYNNEI. Written as DNA, the CDR3 is TGTGCCAGCATGCCGGGTGCGAAGAATTCACCCCTCCACTTT. Its translation: CASMPGAKNSPLHF.

The gene calls are TRBV5-5 and TRBJ1-2; 11 bases are shared with TRBD1. After removal of 5 bases from V and 7 bases from J, the junction contained 13 bases not matched to a gene. The germline gives CDR1 SGHKS, CDR2 YYEKEE (reference sequence). The CDR3 spans 16 residues. The CDR3 nucleotides read TGTGCCAGCAGGCCTCACGTAGGACAGGGGGCCGTTGGCTACACCTTC. As protein: CASRPHVGQGAVGYTF.

The genes are TRBV5-1 and TRBJ2-7; D is perhaps TRBD1 (6 bases). Trimming took 5 bases from V and 7 from J, leaving 22 bases between them. The CDR3 covers 15 residues. Germline CDR1 is SGHRS and CDR2 is YFSETQ. The CDR3 is CASRPGTHLFVEQYF. The CDR3 DNA follows: TGCGCCAGCAGGCCGGGGACACACTTATTCGTGGAGCAGTACTTC.

The gene calls are TRBV19 and TRBJ2-3, with 13 bases fitting TRBD2. The CDR3 totals 15 residues. The junction had 5 bases not matched to a gene; V was cut back by 9 bases and J by 2 bases. The germline V gene has CDR1 LNHDA and CDR2 SQIVND (reference sequence). In nucleotides, the CDR3 is TGTGCCAGCACAGGACTAGCGGGGGCCACAGATACGCAGTATTTT. It is translated as CASTGLAGATDTQYF.

V usage is TRBV6-6 and J usage is TRBJ1-1; possibly TRBD1 for D (6 bases). CDR1 is MNHNY and CDR2 is SVGAGI in the germline V gene (reference sequence). This CDR3 contains 15 residues. Trimming shortened V by 0 bases and J by 5 bases, and 13 bases separated the two germline ends. The CDR3 region is CASSYSNDQGTEAFF. The CDR3, as DNA: TGTGCCAGCAGTTACTCGAATGACCAGGGGACTGAAGCTTTCTTT.

The J gene is TRBJ2-7, the V gene TRBV4-2; 9 nucleotides agree with TRBD2. Looked up from germline, CDR1 is LGHNA and CDR2 is YNFKEQ. Trimming at V came to 1 base and at J to 7 bases, leaving 11 bases not matched to a gene. CDR3 length: 16 residues. This CDR3 reads CASSQGRGGGAREQYF. CDR3 nucleotide sequence: TGTGCCAGCAGCCAAGGGCGAGGCGGGGGGGCTCGGGAGCAGTACTTC.

The table lists this clone with a few counts. The CDR3 DNA sequence: TGTGCCAGCAGTCAGGGGCAAGAGACCCAGTACTTC. Translation gives CASSQGQETQYF. This chain links TRBV6-6 with TRBJ2-5, with a possible D match to TRBD1 (6 bases). Trimming took off 5 bases at V and 2 bases at J, with 6 bases between the two ends. CDR3 length equals 12 residues. The germline CDR1 and CDR2 sequences are MNHNY and SVGAGI (reference sequence).

The chain is built from TRBV5-1 and TRBJ1-2, with D possibly being TRBD1 (5 bases). Germline CDR1 is SGHRS and CDR2 is YFSETQ. The ends were cut back, 7 bases at V and 1 base at J, with 20 bases in the middle. This CDR3 region has 16 residues. The CDR3 sequence is CASLGGPGIFNYGYTF. The CDR3 DNA is TGCGCCAGCTTGGGGGGACCCGGAATATTTAACTATGGCTACACCTTC.

The J gene is TRBJ1-1, the V gene TRBV5-5; D is unresolved. The germline V gene has CDR1 SGHKS and CDR2 YYEKEE (reference sequence). There are 16 residues in the CDR3. With 1 base removed from V and 10 bases from J, the gap between germline ends came to 23 bases. The CDR3 is CASSLLAGPRGLGAFF. The CDR3 DNA reads TGTGCCAGCAGCTTGTTGGCAGGCCCTCGGGGATTGGGAGCTTTCTTT.

This chain connects TRBV7-7 to TRBJ2-2; TRBD2 is a possible D gene (6 bases). CDR3 length: 15 amino acids. Germline-derived CDR1 and CDR2 are SSHAT and FNYEAQ (reference sequence). V gave up 5 bases and J gave up 0 bases, with 10 bases separating them. The CDR3 loop reads CASSQGTSNTGELFF. CDR3 DNA sequence: TGTGCCAGCAGCCAAGGGACTTCGAACACCGGGGAGCTGTTTTTT.

This clone occurred a few times. CDR3 nucleotide sequence: TGTGCCACCAGCAGAGAAGGGGGCTCCTACAATGAGCAGTTCTTC. Translated, it gives CATSREGGSYNEQFF. V and J are TRBV15 and TRBJ2-1, with D perhaps matching TRBD1 (6 bases). The CDR3 contains 15 residues. V shed 0 bases and J shed 0 bases, with 6 bases lying between them. Germline-derived CDR1 and CDR2 are LNHNV and YYDKDF (reference sequence).

This clone has a handful of counts. DNA for the CDR3: TGTGCCAGCAGCCTGACAGGGGGCACCGGGGAGCTGTTTTTT. It translates to CASSLTGGTGELFF. The rearrangement uses TRBV13 and TRBJ2-2; TRBD1 matches 9 bases. CDR3 length equals 14 residues. V was clipped by 5 bases and J by 4 bases; unmatched bases: 2. CDR1 PRHDT and CDR2 FYEKMQ come from the germline V gene (reference sequence).

The gene calls are TRBV6-5 and TRBJ1-1; D is unclear. Trimming took 4 bases from V and 1 from J, leaving 7 bases between them. This CDR3 spans 13 amino acids. Germline-derived CDR1 and CDR2 are MNHEY and SVGAGI. Here the CDR3 reads CASSWTENTEAFF. CDR3 DNA sequence: TGTGCCAGCAGTTGGACCGAGAACACTGAAGCTTTCTTT.

This clone came up once. V and J are TRBV2 and TRBJ2-3; 10 bases are shared with TRBD2. This CDR3 spans 16 amino acids. The germline CDR1 and CDR2 sequences are SNHLY and FYNNEI. The junction had 10 bases not matched to a gene; V was cut back by 4 bases and J by 6 bases. In DNA form, the CDR3 reads TGTGCCAGCAGTGCGATAGCGGGGGGAACCGGGGATACGCAGTATTTT. It encodes CASSAIAGGTGDTQYF.